This T cell receptor (beta chain) derives from a study of response to subunit inactivated influenza vaccine. Findings of the study overall: Seasonal influenza vaccination, on each occasion, was suggested by the authors to recruit few new T cells.

Only a few counts were recorded for this clonotype. Antigen specificity is unknown. TCRdb used MiXCR to reprocess the RT-PCR reads, holding one entry per CDR3 protein. In the table there are 750,000 to 850,000 distinct CDR3 sequences, approximately 17% of which are singletons. J lost 7 bases, V lost 7 bases, and 20 bases had no gene match. This CDR3 spans 18 amino acids. In germline, CDR1 is SGHRS, CDR2 YFSETQ. This rearrangement joins TRBV5-1 to TRBJ2-1; 10 bases match TRBD2. The material was PBMCs from blood, obtained roughly 5 days after vaccination. The receptor comes from a man in his fifties or sixties who received an inactivated influenza vaccine. The CDR3 nucleotides are TGCGCCAGCTGTCCGACGCCCCTAGCGGGAGCCGTGTGGAATGAGCAGTTCTTC. It yields the protein CASCPTPLAGAVWNEQFF.